One sample yielded the 7 T cell receptor beta chains listed below, sequenced in a study of CD8 T cells in ankylosing spondylitis listed by TCRdb under 2017. Libraries were made using 5' RACE. TCRdb names Illumina HiSeq 2500 as the instrument used. The public reads were reanalyzed by TCRdb: fastp trimming at Q25, MiXCR alignment, in-frame beta chains only. Each entry merges the rows of one CDR3 protein and shows their most common DNA and genes. This sample gives 390,000 or so distinct CDR3 sequences in total; about 20% of them show up just once. The top ten hold around 17% of the sample. The research as a whole found: A TCR beta motif made up of eight highly homologous amino acid variants appeared to be characteristic of blood from ankylosing spondylitis patients.

No antigens are known for them. The sample consisted of blood, either unsorted or a sorted T cell fraction (not recorded which). Every receptor here comes from a male donor with ankylosing spondylitis.

The chain carries TRBV4-3 and TRBJ2-5, with 8 nucleotides matching TRBD1. There are 15 residues in the CDR3. Germline-derived CDR1 and CDR2 are LGHNA and YSLEER. With 0 bases clipped from V and 5 bases from J, the junction kept 5 bases outside the gene matches. The CDR3 nucleotides read TGCGCCAGCAGCCAAGAAAACAGGGGGTGGGAGACCCAGTACTTC. It codes for CASSQENRGWETQYF.

Only a few counts were recorded for this clonotype. The chain combines TRBV7-9 with TRBJ2-2; TRBD1 matches 7 bases. CDR1 is SEHNR, CDR2 FQNEAQ, per germline (reference sequence). The CDR3 sequence is 13 residues long. The trim removed 5 bases at V and 6 bases at J, leaving 3 bases unmatched. The CDR3 DNA reads TGTGCCAGCAGCCAGACAGGGCCCGGGGAGCTGTTTTTT. Its translation is CASSQTGPGELFF. The whole variable domain, filled in from reference TRBV7-9 and TRBJ2-2, reads DTGVSQNPRHKITKRGQNVTFRCDPISEHNRLYWYRQTLGQGPEFLTYFQNEAQLEKSRLLSDRFSAERPKGSFSTLEIQRTEQGDSAMYLCASSQTGPGELFFGEGSRLTVL.

This chain links TRBV4-1 with TRBJ2-1; the D gene is possibly TRBD1 (5 bases). This CDR3 spans 15 amino acids. With 1 base removed from V and 9 bases from J, the gap between germline ends came to 16 bases. Germline CDR1 reads MGHRA; CDR2 reads YSYEKL. DNA for the CDR3: TGCGCCAGCAGCCAAGTATTCCCTGGAAGGGGTGAGCAGTTCTTC. It yields the protein CASSQVFPGRGEQFF.

This clonotype appeared a single time. The chain links TRBV11-3 to TRBJ2-7, with 7 bases aligning to TRBD2. Unmatched junction bases numbered 14, after V lost 5 bases and J lost 7 bases. The CDR3 is 15 residues long. Germline CDR1 SGHNT, CDR2 YENEEA. CDR3 in DNA: TGTGCCAGCAGCCCCTCCGGACTAGTCCCGGGGGAGCAGTACTTC. As protein: CASSPSGLVPGEQYF.

This clonotype has at least ten counts. The chain employs TRBV29-1 and TRBJ2-7; 7 positions agree with TRBD2. The CDR3 contains 12 residues. The germline gives CDR1 SQVTM, CDR2 ANQGSEA. V lost 7 bases to trimming and J lost 6 bases; unmatched junction nucleotides: 9. CDR3 protein: CSGWTSSSEQYF. CDR3 bases: TGCAGCGGTTGGACTAGTTCGAGCGAGCAGTACTTC.

The V and J genes are TRBV28 and TRBJ2-7, with D perhaps matching TRBD1 (6 bases). The CDR3 consists of 14 residues. The germline gives CDR1 MDHEN, CDR2 SYDVKM. V gave up 5 bases and J gave up 0 bases, with 11 bases separating them. The CDR3 DNA is TGTGCCAGCAGTCCGTGGGACAACTCCTACGAGCAGTACTTC. It yields the protein CASSPWDNSYEQYF.

The chain recombines TRBV10-3 with TRBJ2-1, with TRBD2 identical over 12 bases. This CDR3 contains 15 residues. V lost 10 bases to trimming and J lost 0 bases; unmatched junction nucleotides: 4. Germline CDR1 is ENHRY and CDR2 is SYGVKD. The DNA for the CDR3 is TGTGCCACCTTGGGACTAGCGGGCTCCTACAATGAGCAGTTCTTC. Protein product: CATLGLAGSYNEQFF.